This TCR beta chain was identified during a study of response to subunit inactivated influenza vaccine. J was trimmed by 0 bases and V by 10 bases; bases with no gene match: 2. The CDR3 spans 13 residues. Per the germline V gene, CDR1 is SNHLY and CDR2 is FYNNEI. A few counts support this clonotype. TCRdb recomputed calls from the RT-PCR reads with MiXCR, one row per CDR3 protein. The data contain roughly 780,000 distinct CDR3 sequences, 15% to 20% of them singletons. Here the sequenced sample was PBMCs from blood, taken less than 6 days after vaccination. The sequence came from a man aged 45 to 65 who received an inactivated influenza vaccine. This sequence joins TRBV2 and TRBJ2-1; TRBD2 matches 8 bases. The CDR3 reads CAKTSGSYNEQFF. The CDR3 DNA reads as TGTGCCAAAACTAGCGGCTCCTACAATGAGCAGTTCTTC.